This TCR beta chain is drawn from a study of CD8+ T cells in alopecia areata. Germline CDR1 and CDR2: MDHEN and SYDVKM. The CDR3 runs to 14 residues. The V gene lost 7 bases and the J gene lost 3 bases, with 13 bases spanning the gap. Individuals with alopecia areata gave both lesional scalp punch biopsies and peripheral blood for collection. This clone has ten or more counts. The sequencing template was cDNA reverse transcribed from extracted RNA. Profiled with immunoSEQ multiplex PCR; TCRdb holds only in-frame clones, not every one. The data contain around 140,000 clones, about 60% of them singletons.

The input for sequencing was CD4+ T cells sorted from blood, taken at week 0. The chain uses TRBV28 and TRBJ1-5; D might be TRBD1 (5 bases). The sequence was collected from a human donor with alopecia areata. CDR3 nucleotides: TGTGCCAGCACGATCGGGGGTTTCAATCAGCCCCAGCATTTT. Translating it yields CASTIGGFNQPQHF. The variable domain in full, with the rest retrieved from reference TRBV28 and TRBJ1-5, is DVKVTQSSRYLVKRTGEKVFLECVQDMDHENMFWYRQDPGLGLRLIYFSYDVKMKEKGDIPEGYSVSREKKERFSLILESASTNQTSMYLCASTIGGFNQPQHFGDGTRLSIL.